This T cell receptor beta chain is from a study of cytomegalovirus exposure and HLA in healthy donors (dated by TCRdb to about 2017). The study in broad terms: In an earlier analysis of some 550 of the donors, 276 Gb of sequence data and 90 million to 120 million unique TCR beta sequences from about 180 million T cells were reported. High-throughput TCR immunosequencing, statistical association of individual TCRs with disease status, and machine learning were combined to predict cytomegalovirus infection status. A separate validation cohort of 90 to 150 different subjects was used in addition to the roughly 670-subject first cohort. Class I and class II HLA loci were covered by the typing at four-digit resolution. Rather than drawing on any new phenotypic data, the later analysis identified candidate immune exposures from TCR beta sequences and the way those sequences occurred across donors. The number of typed donors differed by locus: roughly 620-640 for A, B, C, DRB1 and DQB1; approximately 540 for DQA1; 606 for DPA1; and about 450 for DPB1. An early release covering 500 to 750 HLA-typed donors comprised about 310 gigabases of sequencing data and tens of millions of unique TCR sequences. The study profiled the T cell repertoires of around 700 subjects by immunosequencing and related them to cytomegalovirus serostatus. Several DR-DQ haplotypes were treated as single units for association and clustering because of strong linkage in the cohort. Donor age, sex, ethnicity and CMV serostatus were compiled together with the repertoire data. The genetic ancestry cluster associated with self-reported Caucasian donors included 70% to 85% of the 300 to 450 genotyped donors. A later genetic analysis took genome-wide SNP genotypes for about 65% of the 666 donors and used that subset as a discovery cohort. A later analysis re-analyzed previously published TCR beta repertoires from several hundred donors and added high-resolution HLA genotyping to study TCR occurrence patterns. All discovery cohort repertoires had been generated on a single sequencing platform. Among about 400 genotyped donors of the cohort, an average of approximately 220,000 unique TCR beta nucleotide sequences was sequenced per donor, of which about 19% were non-productive. In an earlier analysis of roughly 600 of the donors, high-throughput TCR beta sequencing was used to judge whether each TCR beta V gene segment behaved as functional or pseudogenic. The study aimed to test whether signatures of past pathogen exposure could be identified by cataloging public T cell receptors. What the work shows at the level of the full study, not this receptor alone: A later analysis found that most CMV-associated TCR beta chains appeared HLA-restricted, with HLA associations seemingly driven largely by CMV exposure. A further reported finding was that TCR beta sequences accurately predicted the HLA-A and HLA-B alleles for most subjects in the first cohort. According to the authors, the approach could potentially be generalized to other disease states and immunological phenotypes. In both the original and validation cohorts, the classifier was reported to diagnose cytomegalovirus status with high specificity and sensitivity. According to a later analysis, parvovirus B19, influenza, CMV and Epstein-Barr virus appeared linked to several top co-occurrence clusters. Because counts were too low, around 17 rarely observed V segments, including chromosome 9 orphons, were left out of the earlier analysis of about 500 of the donors. A later analysis found that HLA-associated TCR beta chains were more clonally expanded and had lower generation probabilities than equally common non-associated chains. According to a later analysis, TCR association rates differed among HLA loci, with DRB1 alleles showing the most associated TCRs and HLA-C alleles showing the fewest. V-gene and J-gene trimming of TCR beta chains was associated with a missense DCLRE1C variant in a later genetic analysis, and the association was replicated in an independent cohort. An earlier analysis of approximately 500 of the donors showed that most TCR beta V segments appeared in productive rearrangements either about 87% or about 30% of the time, which broadly matched IMGT annotations. In this cohort, only TCR beta chains were sequenced, and detectable features were limited by the absence of alpha or paired-chain data. According to a later genetic analysis, donors in an Asian-associated ancestry cluster had fewer N-insertions in productive TCRs than the approximately 670-donor mean. Most TCR sequences were observed very rarely across donors, whereas some public TCRs were present in many individuals. When HLA alleles, especially DR and DQ, strongly co-occurred, attributing TCR associations to individual alleles was difficult. The study listed around 160 TCR beta chains as associated with cytomegalovirus. Specific HLA alleles were associated with 18,000 or so TCR beta sequences at a false discovery rate of 0.05 in a later analysis. For the cohort, immune exposure information was limited to CMV serostatus. A cluster of highly shared sequence variants was judged likely to represent a technical artifact of the sequencing pipeline. Roughly uniform sequencing depth across donors was assumed in presence/absence analyses, although this assumption may not hold. Correlated functional status among segregating V segments might be attributable to linkage disequilibrium, but an unknown experimental factor could not be ruled out. Because HLA typing was unavailable for some donors at each locus, only the typed subset was used in association tests. A few of the identified cytomegalovirus-associated TCR beta chains were confirmed in vitro to be specific for cytomegalovirus antigens.

Library preparation used the immunoSEQ multiplex PCR assay. The multiplex PCR relied on a mix of 60 forward primers for TCR Vbeta segments and 13 reverse primers for TCR Jbeta segments. A multiplex PCR assay on genomic DNA amplified the CDR3 region of rearranged TCR beta genes. On the Illumina HiSeq System, the amplified TCR beta libraries were sequenced as 87-base-pair reads. Concerning the study's data processing: Across the roughly 670 repertoires, a later analysis counted 60 million to 90 million unique TCR beta chains, some 11 million of which were shared by at least two donors. Raw reads were error-corrected and collapsed into unique sequences by a nearest-neighbor algorithm in which closely related sequences were merged to remove PCR and sequencing errors. V, D and J gene segments were assigned by aligning CDR3 sequences to IMGT reference sequences. For a sequence to be retained, at least a six-nucleotide match to both a V gene segment and a J gene segment was required. Rearrangements were classified as productive when the CDR3 lacked stop codons and remained in frame with V and J, and all other rearrangements were classified as non-productive. Following IMGT convention, CDR3 was defined as the stretch from the second conserved V-encoded cysteine to the conserved J-encoded phenylalanine. In an earlier analysis of just under 600 of the donors, sequences lacking an unambiguous match to a single V gene segment were excluded. An earlier analysis of several hundred of the donors called V segments functional above 56.7% productive rearrangements and segregating when the between-donor standard deviation exceeded 5%. A statistical classification framework was built to diagnose cytomegalovirus status from the catalog of TCR beta chain sequences. A later analysis assigned V and J genes by comparing TCR nucleotide sequences with IMGT/GENE-DB human TR gene sequences. The TCRdist pipeline was used in a later analysis to assign CDR3 sequences and most-parsimonious VDJ recombination scenarios. In a later analysis, each TCR beta chain was defined by its CDR3 amino acid sequence together with its V-gene family, and reads without a unique V-gene family were excluded. To address suspected cross-contamination and a sequencing artifact, a later analysis removed around 590 highly shared, low-generation-probability nucleotide sequences. In a later analysis, a clonal expansion index was calculated for each public chain from normalized within-repertoire ranks of inferred template counts. Generation probabilities in a later analysis came from a VDJ recombination model fitted to out-of-frame rearrangements, and those results were checked against IGoR. In a later analysis, TCR-TCR, TCR-HLA and TCR-CMV co-occurrence was scored with hypergeometric tests, and a repertoire-size bias correction was applied to TCR pairs. In a later analysis, false discovery rates were estimated by permuting HLA or CMV assignments 20 times. In a later analysis, co-occurring TCRs were grouped with DBSCAN, and TCRdist sequence similarity was added when clustering was performed within HLA-allele-positive subsets. Repertoires with fewer than 30,000 or more than 120,000 public chains were left out of co-occurrence clustering, as were about five repertoires with anomalous nucleotide sharing. The table comes from immuneACCESS by way of TCRdb, which keeps in-frame sequences with V and J called. Part of the clones is missing from these tables; in studies checked, under half for an unresolved V gene and the rest for unknown reasons. D and trimming were read from the DNA, whereas the V and J calls and clone size are those reported in that table. The sample profile shows tens of thousands of clones; around 70% of them were found once. Roughly 6.3% of the sample is in the top ten clones.

In total, roughly 670 healthy bone marrow donors made up the cohort. Cohort members were all nominally healthy when sampled, although unrecorded immune exposures were likely present. The donor was CMV seronegative and was included in the group of hundreds of seronegative cohort members. Each donor provided a peripheral blood sample, and peripheral blood mononuclear cells were used for TCR beta sequencing. Genomic DNA extraction from the blood cell samples was performed with the Qiagen DNeasy Blood Extraction Kit. To note about this clone: What antigen it recognizes has not been identified. The record has no base qualities; no much larger clone is one base away.

The sequenced sample was PBMCs. The sequence was collected from a man aged 25 to 45 in good health and CMV-seronegative.

The CDR3 region reads CSVQGVGETQYF. The DNA sequence reads TGCAGCGTTCAGGGGGTAGGGGAGACCCAGTACTTC. The V and J segments used are TRBV29-1 and TRBJ2-5, and 7 junctional nucleotides match TRBD1. The CDR3 contains 12 residues, cysteine and phenylalanine counted. Just CDR3 DNA is preserved here, 36 bases in frame from base 1. CDR1 and CDR2 (SQVTM, ANQGSEA) derive from the germline V gene. The junction shows trimming of 5 bases on V and 5 bases on J, and the gene matches do not reach 5 bases of it.